Reported below is one TCR beta chain. Its matching antigen is unknown. The memory gate held CD4+ cells that were not CD45RA+CCR7+CD95- naive cells, over 98% pure. Total CD4+ T cells and monocytes came from CD4/CD14 microbead positive selection. CDR3 length: 13 residues. The germline CDR1 and CDR2 sequences are SEHNR and FQNEAQ (reference sequence). V lost 2 bases and J 3 bases, leaving 6 bases between the germline ends. These data originate in a study of human CD4 T cells and Enterobacteriaceae. Ex vivo total memory CD4+ cells were sequenced at deep level. Here immunoSEQ multiplex PCR was the method, and the copy in TCRdb shows in-frame clones only, minus some. Of just under 30,000 clones in the sample, approximately 82% are singletons; the top ten hold around 1.7%. Notes on the study in general: Broadly cross-reactive clonotypes: about 55% of the 19 ranked in the top 5%.

Sequenced: memory CD4+ T cells from blood. The clonotype comes from a human donor in good health. The chain combines TRBV7-9 with TRBJ2-3; D remains unclear. The CDR3 nucleotides read TGTGCCAGCAGCTTAAGAGAAACAGATACGCAGTATTTT. Protein sequence: CASSLRETDTQYF.